This T cell receptor (beta chain) was profiled in a study of regulatory T cells in long-lasting Graves disease. The TCR beta library used iRepertoire HTBI primers with Arm-PCR amplification of CDR3. One entry per CDR3 protein results from TCRdb running MiXCR on the multiplex PCR reads. The sample has hundreds of thousands of distinct CDR3 sequences, roughly 15% seen once. This clonotype has more than one count but fewer than ten. The antigen is undetermined. V dropped 6 bases and J dropped 4 bases, with 14 bases sitting between them. The CDR3 loop spans 13 amino acids. Germline lookup yields CDR1 SGDLS and CDR2 YYNGEE. Study results and limitations: Among samples with persistent disease, TRBV28, TRBJ1-2 and TRBJ2-5 were favored.

Time point here: newly diagnosed GD, antithyroid drugs for less than 3 months. With RNA extracted from PBMCs as input, the TCR library was made. Recruitment took place at an endocrinology department in Xi'an, China. The same data also went into a second study, on T cells in Graves' hyperthyroidism and ophthalmopathy.

The sequence came from a woman aged 25 to 39 with Graves disease. The sequencing here drew on peripheral blood mononuclear cells (PBMCs), taken at new diagnosis, from a patient treated with antithyroid drugs. The chain joins TRBV9 to TRBJ2-7; TRBD2 might be the D (7 bases). The DNA for the CDR3 is TGTGCCAGCAACAGGGAGGGCAGTTACGAGCAGTACTTC. Amino acid sequence: CASNREGSYEQYF.